Shown below are 19 T cell receptor beta chains from a single sample sequenced in a study of T cells in localized non-small cell lung cancer. Repertoires were generated with immunoSEQ multiplex PCR, while TCRdb's copy carries only in-frame clones and drops some. The data hold 50,000 to 75,000 clones, with roughly nine tenths observed a single time. The sequenced sample was peripheral blood, obtained before any cancer treatment. These TCRs come from a man aged 40-75 years with stage I lung adenocarcinoma.

This clone was observed at least ten times. The V and J genes are TRBV11-3 and TRBJ2-3, with D possibly being TRBD2 (6 bases). This CDR3 is built from 16 residues. CDR1 is SGHNT and CDR2 is YENEEA in the germline V gene. V shed 4 bases and J shed 4 bases, with 18 bases lying between them. The CDR3 reads CASSSPRDWSADTQYF. The DNA of the CDR3 is TGTGCCAGCAGCTCCCCTCGGGACTGGAGCGCAGATACGCAGTATTTT.

The sample holds one count of this clone. The J gene is TRBJ1-2, the V gene TRBV6-5, with 9 bases aligning to TRBD1. V was clipped by 6 bases and J by 6 bases; unmatched bases: 11. Germline V lookup: CDR1 MNHEY, CDR2 SVGAGI. CDR3 length: 15 amino acids. CDR3 nucleotide sequence: TGTGCCAGCAGAGGCCCGACAGGGGGGATCGATGGCTACACCTTC. This sequence encodes CASRGPTGGIDGYTF.

The chain links TRBV9 to TRBJ2-7; 9 bases are shared with TRBD2. Germline V gene sequence: CDR1 SGDLS, CDR2 YYNGEE. The V segment lost 4 bases and the J segment 7 bases; nucleotides outside the gene matches: 15. The CDR3 consists of 16 residues. The CDR3 loop reads CASSLRRLAGIEEQYF. CDR3 DNA sequence: TGTGCCAGCAGCCTCCGGCGGCTAGCGGGAATAGAGGAGCAGTACTTC.

The V and J genes are TRBV2 and TRBJ2-3; TRBD2 agrees at 8 bases. Germline V gene lookup returns CDR1 SNHLY and CDR2 FYNNEI. The CDR3 spans 14 residues. Unmatched junction bases numbered 8, after V lost 10 bases and J lost 2 bases. CDR3 sequence reads: CAISLAGTTDTQYF. The CDR3 region has the DNA TGTGCCATATCCTTAGCGGGGACCACAGATACGCAGTATTTT.

The chain couples TRBV4-3 to TRBJ2-6; the D gene is possibly TRBD2 (5 bases). There are 15 residues in the CDR3. Trimming left V 4 bases short and J 0 bases short, with 7 bases between. Germline V gene sequence: CDR1 LGHNA, CDR2 YSLEER. The CDR3 is CASSLGSSGANVLTF. The CDR3 DNA follows: TGCGCCAGCAGCCTTGGGAGCTCTGGGGCCAACGTCCTGACTTTC.

V is TRBV9 and J is TRBJ1-3; TRBD1 agrees at 8 bases. Germline V CDR1 and CDR2: SGDLS, YYNGEE. With V trimmed by 2 bases and J by 2 bases, 3 bases remained unmatched. The CDR3 spans 15 residues. The CDR3 DNA follows: TGTGCCAGCAGCGTGTCACAGGGGGCTGGAAACACCATATATTTT. Protein sequence: CASSVSQGAGNTIYF.

The CDR3 here is CASSLSRAGGGNEQYF. The CDR3 bases are TGTGCCAGCAGCCTTTCCAGGGCGGGAGGGGGCAACGAGCAGTACTTC. This rearrangement joins TRBV7-6 to TRBJ2-7, with TRBD2 matching 9 bases. The J segment lost 5 bases and the V segment lost 5 bases, leaving 13 bases of the junction unmatched. Germline V gives CDR1 SGHVS, CDR2 FNYEAQ. The CDR3 has 16 amino acids.

The chain has TRBV11-3 and TRBJ2-7, with TRBD2 matching over 13 bases. V lost 5 bases and J lost 4; bases outside the gene matches: 8. This CDR3 has 16 residues. Germline V lookup: CDR1 SGHNT, CDR2 YENEEA. Here the CDR3 reads CASSPAPGLAGYEQYF. In DNA, the CDR3 is TGTGCCAGCAGCCCCGCTCCGGGACTAGCGGGATACGAGCAGTACTTC.

This clone was seen only once. The chain employs TRBV2 and TRBJ2-7, with D possibly being TRBD2 (6 bases). The CDR3 consists of 14 residues. Germline loops: CDR1 SNHLY, CDR2 FYNNEI. V was shortened by 5 bases and J by 2 bases, with 13 bases between the two germline ends. CDR3 nucleotides: TGTGCCAGCAGTTATAGCGGAGGGACCTACGAGCAGTACTTC. This gives the protein CASSYSGGTYEQYF.

The chain uses TRBV30 and TRBJ1-3, with D uncertain. Trimming removed 2 bases from V and 2 bases from J, with 4 bases in between. Germline CDR1 and CDR2: GTSNPN and SVGIG (reference sequence). The CDR3 spans 12 residues. CDR3 bases: TGTGCCTGGAGTCAGCCTGGAAACACCATATATTTT. Translated, it gives CAWSQPGNTIYF.

This sequence joins TRBV6-5 and TRBJ1-3; D uncertain. Trimming took off 8 bases at V and 4 bases at J, with 9 bases between the two ends. CDR3 length equals 12 residues. Germline V gene lookup returns CDR1 MNHEY and CDR2 SVGAGI. The CDR3 DNA follows: TGTGCCAGCTTGGGGTACGGAAACACCATATATTTT. Its translation: CASLGYGNTIYF.

The chain has TRBV4-2 and TRBJ2-1; no clear D gene. Germline-derived CDR1 and CDR2 are LGHNA and YNFKEQ. Trimming took off 0 bases at V and 4 bases at J, with 10 bases between the two ends. The CDR3 extends over 15 amino acids. Written as DNA, the CDR3 is TGTGCCAGCAGCCAAGATGGGGTCGGATACAATGAGCAGTTCTTC. It codes for CASSQDGVGYNEQFF.

The gene calls are TRBV30 and TRBJ2-5, with D possibly matching TRBD1 (6 bases). The germline V gene encodes CDR1 GTSNPN and CDR2 SVGIG (reference sequence). V was pared by 3 bases and J by 1 base, with 15 bases between. The CDR3 covers 15 residues. The CDR3 here is CAWRTGQTIQETQYF. The DNA of the CDR3 is TGTGCCTGGAGAACCGGACAGACTATCCAAGAGACCCAGTACTTC.

The chain recombines TRBV9 with TRBJ2-2, with D possibly being TRBD2 (5 bases). The germline V gene encodes CDR1 SGDLS and CDR2 YYNGEE. This CDR3 spans 13 amino acids. V lost 3 bases and J lost 6, with 9 bases in between. As DNA, the CDR3 is TGTGCCAGCAGCGCTGAGGGAGCCGGGGAGCTGTTTTTT. The encoded protein is CASSAEGAGELFF.

The chain recombines TRBV28 with TRBJ2-3; D perhaps matches TRBD2 (6 bases). V lost 4 bases and J 1 base, leaving 12 bases between the germline ends. Germline V gene lookup returns CDR1 MDHEN and CDR2 SYDVKM. This CDR3 region has 15 residues. The DNA of the CDR3 is TGTGCCAGCAGTTCACCAGCGGGTCGCACAGATACGCAGTATTTT. It specifies CASSSPAGRTDTQYF.

J is TRBJ2-1 and V is TRBV4-3; 12 bases match TRBD2. There are 15 residues in the CDR3. V gave up 4 bases and J gave up 3 bases; unmatched junction bases: 1. Germline-derived CDR1 and CDR2 are LGHNA and YSLEER. CDR3 bases: TGCGCCAGCAGCCCGGGACTAGCGGGCTACAATGAGCAGTTCTTC. Its protein product is CASSPGLAGYNEQFF.

This chain uses TRBV7-9 with TRBJ1-4; D gene uncertain. V dropped 3 bases and J dropped 4 bases, with 0 bases sitting between them. Germline V gives CDR1 SEHNR, CDR2 FQNEAQ (reference sequence). The CDR3 covers 11 residues. For the CDR3, the DNA is TGTGCCAGCAGCTTTAATGAAAAACTGTTTTTT. This sequence encodes CASSFNEKLFF.

V and J are TRBV4-1 and TRBJ2-7; D ambiguous. V lost 1 base and J lost 0, with 16 bases in between. Per germline, CDR1 MGHRA and CDR2 YSYEKL. The length of the CDR3 is 17 residues. The CDR3 spells CASSQVDLLSFSYEQYF. The CDR3, as DNA: TGCGCCAGCAGCCAAGTAGACCTCCTTTCATTCTCCTACGAGCAGTACTTC.

J is TRBJ2-2 and V is TRBV7-3; D is unclear. Trimming took 3 bases from V and 0 from J, leaving 5 bases between them. CDR3 size: 14 residues. Per the germline V gene, CDR1 is SGHTA and CDR2 is FQGTGA. The CDR3 nucleotides read TGTGCCAGCAGCTTCGTCCCGAACACCGGGGAGCTGTTTTTT. Protein: CASSFVPNTGELFF.